This TCR beta chain was sequenced for a study of T cell responses to AZD1222 COVID-19 vaccine. Study results and limitations: Distributed over spike, vaccine-associated CD4 TCRs predominated at 160-218 and 743-854. Donors were chiefly white British, with a greater number of females, and clonal diversity was perhaps underestimated. In all cases, repertoires were sampled only after the peak T cell response.

Profiled with immunoSEQ multiplex PCR; TCRdb holds only in-frame clones, not every one. The sample lists some 130,000 clones; roughly 90% were seen once. Investigators merged groups given second doses at roughly 4 or roughly 12 weeks. This clone was picked up a small number of times. Its target is not known. The CDR3 contains 11 residues. Deletions cut 4 bases from V and 2 bases from J, with 3 bases between. Germline lookup yields CDR1 PRHDT and CDR2 FYEKMQ (reference sequence). The receptor was derived from an adult who received the AZD1222 COVID-19 vaccine. This specimen was peripheral blood, taken 28 days after the second AZD1222 dose. The chain links TRBV13 to TRBJ2-7; D ambiguous. The CDR3 here is CASSSTYEQYF. The CDR3 DNA sequence: TGTGCCAGCAGCTCCACCTACGAGCAGTACTTC.